This is a list of T cell receptor beta chains from one sample in a study of cytomegalovirus exposure and HLA in healthy donors. The protocol was immunoSEQ multiplex PCR, while the TCRdb copy is restricted to in-frame clones and leaves out a portion. The data contain some 130,000 clones, approximately 74% of them singletons. Sequenced input: PBMCs. The receptors come from a male donor in good health and CMV-seronegative. CDR3s include the opening cysteine and the closing phenylalanine or tryptophan. Each record gives: D gene, J gene, V gene, clone size, CDR3 DNA, CDR3 protein. The D gene is left open where the match is weak. Only part of the rows carry a size: once, few, many, or a class if the clone is expanded.

d_call: NA
j_call: TRBJ2-6
v_call: TRBV28
clone_size: NA
cdr3_nt: TGTGCCAGCAGTTCTCCCTTGGCCGGGGCCAACGTCCTGACTTTC
cdr3_aa: CASSSPLAGANVLTF

d_call: TRBD1
j_call: TRBJ2-1
v_call: TRBV9
clone_size: few
cdr3_nt: TGTGCCAGCAGCGTTGGGACAGGGATCTACAATGAGCAGTTCTTC
cdr3_aa: CASSVGTGIYNEQFF

d_call: NA
j_call: TRBJ2-1
v_call: TRBV19
clone_size: NA
cdr3_nt: TGTGCCAGTAGTTGGGGTGAGGGTTTCAATGAGCAGTTCTTC
cdr3_aa: CASSWGEGFNEQFF

d_call: TRBD1
j_call: TRBJ2-2
v_call: TRBV4-3
clone_size: once
cdr3_nt: TGCGCCAGCAGCCAGGAAGACAGGGGGCTTGTTGGCGGGGAGCTGTTTTTT
cdr3_aa: CASSQEDRGLVGGELFF

d_call: NA
j_call: TRBJ2-2
v_call: TRBV7-2
clone_size: NA
cdr3_nt: TGTGCCAGCAGCTTATCCGGGAGCCATAGGGGGGAGCTGTTTTTT
cdr3_aa: CASSLSGSHRGELFF

d_call: NA
j_call: TRBJ2-5
v_call: TRBV7-2
clone_size: NA
cdr3_nt: TGTGCCAGCAGCTTAGGCGGACTCTCTGCAGTCGAGACCCAGTACTTC
cdr3_aa: CASSLGGLSAVETQYF

d_call: TRBD1
j_call: TRBJ1-5
v_call: TRBV10-1
clone_size: few
cdr3_nt: TGCGCCAGCAGTGGGGGACAGGGCTCCTCCTATAGCAATCAGCCCCAGCATTTT
cdr3_aa: CASSGGQGSSYSNQPQHF

d_call: TRBD1
j_call: TRBJ1-2
v_call: TRBV5-6
clone_size: few
cdr3_nt: TGTGCCAGCAGCCCGGACAGGGTAGCATATGGCTACACCTTC
cdr3_aa: CASSPDRVAYGYTF

d_call: NA
j_call: TRBJ2-2
v_call: TRBV4-1
clone_size: NA
cdr3_nt: TGCGCCAGCAGCCCAACCTGGGGAGACACCGGGGAGCTGTTTTTT
cdr3_aa: CASSPTWGDTGELFF

d_call: TRBD1
j_call: TRBJ2-7
v_call: TRBV11-1
clone_size: once
cdr3_nt: TGTGCCAGCAGCCCCCTGGGGACAGGGGTCCACGAGCAGTACTTC
cdr3_aa: CASSPLGTGVHEQYF

d_call: NA
j_call: TRBJ1-4
v_call: TRBV30
clone_size: NA
cdr3_nt: TGTGCCTGGTCTCCCTGGAGGAGAGAAAAACTGTTTTTT
cdr3_aa: CAWSPWRREKLFF

d_call: NA
j_call: TRBJ1-5
v_call: TRBV28
clone_size: NA
cdr3_nt: TGTGCCAGCAGTTTTGGGGCCCCGAGCAGCAATCAGCCCCAGCATTTT
cdr3_aa: CASSFGAPSSNQPQHF

d_call: TRBD2
j_call: TRBJ2-1
v_call: TRBV29-1
clone_size: NA
cdr3_nt: TGCAGCGTGTACTTAAGCGGGAGGGCCCACTATAGCTCCTACAATGAGCAGTTCTTC
cdr3_aa: CSVYLSGRAHYSSYNEQFF

d_call: NA
j_call: TRBJ2-7
v_call: TRBV6-6
clone_size: NA
cdr3_nt: TGTGCCAGCACAGAGGGCGGCTACGAGCAGTACTTC
cdr3_aa: CASTEGGYEQYF

d_call: TRBD2
j_call: TRBJ2-1
v_call: TRBV5-6
clone_size: NA
cdr3_nt: TGTGCCAGCAGCTTGGGGGAATTAAGGCTAGCGGGAAATCACGAGCAGTTCTTC
cdr3_aa: CASSLGELRLAGNHEQFF

d_call: NA
j_call: TRBJ2-5
v_call: TRBV5-1
clone_size: NA
cdr3_nt: TGCGCCAGCAGCCCTGGGAGCACCCAAGAGACCCAGTACTTC
cdr3_aa: CASSPGSTQETQYF

d_call: TRBD1
j_call: TRBJ1-6
v_call: TRBV30
clone_size: NA
cdr3_nt: TGTGCCTGGGCCCTGGCAGGGGGCTCACCCCTCCACTTT
cdr3_aa: CAWALAGGSPLHF

d_call: TRBD1
j_call: TRBJ2-7
v_call: TRBV28
clone_size: NA
cdr3_nt: TGTGCCAGCATGGACAGGGGGCGAGGAGAGCAGTACTTC
cdr3_aa: CASMDRGRGEQYF

d_call: TRBD1
j_call: TRBJ1-2
v_call: TRBV2
clone_size: NA
cdr3_nt: TGTGCCAGCAGTCAACAGGGGGGGGGCTATGGCTACACCTTC
cdr3_aa: CASSQQGGGYGYTF

d_call: TRBD1
j_call: TRBJ2-7
v_call: TRBV7-2
clone_size: NA
cdr3_nt: TGTGCCAGCGCTGGGGACAGGGCCGCCTCCTACGAGCAGTACTTC
cdr3_aa: CASAGDRAASYEQYF

d_call: NA
j_call: TRBJ1-5
v_call: TRBV15
clone_size: NA
cdr3_nt: TGTGCCACCAGCCTAGGGCAGGGCGAGCCCCAGCATTTT
cdr3_aa: CATSLGQGEPQHF

d_call: TRBD1
j_call: TRBJ2-3
v_call: TRBV7-8
clone_size: NA
cdr3_nt: TGTGCCAGCAGCCTAACCGGGACAGGATCAAGCACAGATACGCAGTATTTT
cdr3_aa: CASSLTGTGSSTDTQYF

d_call: TRBD2
j_call: TRBJ2-7
v_call: TRBV9
clone_size: NA
cdr3_nt: TGTGCCAGCAGCGCATCGGGGGGGCCCCTCTACGAGCAGTACTTC
cdr3_aa: CASSASGGPLYEQYF

d_call: TRBD1
j_call: TRBJ2-1
v_call: TRBV7-6
clone_size: NA
cdr3_nt: TGTGCCAGCAGCCACCAGGGGGCCTATGAGCAGTTCTTC
cdr3_aa: CASSHQGAYEQFF

d_call: TRBD1
j_call: TRBJ2-7
v_call: TRBV7-2
clone_size: NA
cdr3_nt: TGTGCCAGCAGCTTAAGATCGGGACAGCACTACGAGCAGTACTTC
cdr3_aa: CASSLRSGQHYEQYF

d_call: NA
j_call: TRBJ1-5
v_call: TRBV7-5
clone_size: NA
cdr3_nt: TGTGCCAGAAGCCCCGATCCCCCACAGCATAGCAATCAGCCCCAGCATTTT
cdr3_aa: CARSPDPPQHSNQPQHF

d_call: TRBD2
j_call: TRBJ2-2
v_call: TRBV7-2
clone_size: NA
cdr3_nt: TGTGCCAGCAGATTCGGACTAGCGGGAGGTCGGACCGGGGAGCTGTTTTTT
cdr3_aa: CASRFGLAGGRTGELFF

d_call: NA
j_call: TRBJ1-5
v_call: TRBV27
clone_size: NA
cdr3_nt: TGTGCCAGCAGTTTATCGTCTAGAGACAGGCCCCAGCATTTT
cdr3_aa: CASSLSSRDRPQHF